These T cell receptor beta chains were read from a single sample in a study of T-cell memory formation after mild COVID-19. MiXCR was run by TCRdb on the 5' RACE reads, yielding one entry per CDR3 protein. Among 120,000 or so distinct CDR3 sequences listed, about 6.5% were seen once. Sequences were obtained from PBMCs or a T cell subset sorted from them (not recorded which). These TCRs come from an adult woman who had mild COVID-19 (a few samples of this study predate the infection). Cell type and time point are not known. CDR3s leave out the opening cysteine and the closing phenylalanine or tryptophan. Each record gives: D gene, V gene, J gene, CDR3 protein. A D gene is named only where the DNA matches it firmly.

NA	TRBV5-1	TRBJ1-6	ASSLAGQGLSPLH
NA	TRBV12-3/TRBV12-4	TRBJ1-2	ASSSSVGAEGYT
NA	TRBV9	TRBJ1-1	ASGRDTEAF
TRBD2	TRBV7-2	TRBJ2-7	ASSRGGSFEQY
NA	TRBV5-6	TRBJ1-2	ASSLEYGYT
NA	TRBV3-1	TRBJ2-5	ASSINHRVGETQY
NA	TRBV12-3/TRBV12-4	TRBJ1-3	ASSLASGGARNTIY
NA	TRBV5-6	TRBJ2-5	ASGAPGQPQETQY
NA	TRBV11-2	TRBJ2-3	ASSQRGRALTDTQY
NA	TRBV11-2	TRBJ2-4	ASSLESGLAKNIQY
NA	TRBV7-8	TRBJ1-2	ASSPIGDGSNYGYT
NA	TRBV12-3/TRBV12-4	TRBJ1-1	ASSFTRGDTEAF
TRBD1	TRBV11-3	TRBJ2-1	ASSSSGTGSNEQF
TRBD1	TRBV5-5	TRBJ2-7	ASSRTGGAYEQY
TRBD1	TRBV11-3	TRBJ2-3	ASSLFPDRGRTDTQY
NA	TRBV4-2	TRBJ2-5	ASSHRVRGGQETQY
NA	TRBV2	TRBJ2-3	ASTVGMADTQY
NA	TRBV5-5	TRBJ2-7	ASSFTYMGISYEQY
TRBD1	TRBV5-1	TRBJ2-7	ASSQQGIRYEQY
NA	TRBV5-1	TRBJ2-5	ASSSLYQETQY
NA	TRBV7-6	TRBJ2-5	ASSFTGRGNQETQY
NA	TRBV12-3/TRBV12-4	TRBJ2-7	ASSLGPVGIYEQY
TRBD1	TRBV12-3/TRBV12-4	TRBJ2-5	ATNRGGFQETQY
NA	TRBV9	TRBJ2-3	ASSLYPGSTDTQY
NA	TRBV12-3/TRBV12-4	TRBJ1-5	ASSPDGNSNQPQH
NA	TRBV7-2	TRBJ1-2	ASSPGLGNYGYT
NA	TRBV12-3/TRBV12-4	TRBJ2-1	ASSPRTVSSYNEQF
NA	TRBV5-1	TRBJ1-1	ASQTQTGSNTEAF
TRBD1	TRBV7-7	TRBJ2-3	ASSLGTGLSTDTQY
NA	TRBV24-1	TRBJ1-2	ATSGTKHEGRGLYGYT
TRBD2	TRBV7-2	TRBJ2-7	ASSLRLAGSYEQY
TRBD1	TRBV7-8	TRBJ2-7	ACKQGAGEQY
TRBD1	TRBV27	TRBJ1-5	ASSPSTGGGNQPQH
NA	TRBV2	TRBJ2-2	ASSGSGTANTGELF
NA	TRBV5-1	TRBJ1-1	ASSFGGMLDTEAF
NA	TRBV5-1	TRBJ2-7	ASRSAPGHAYEQY
NA	TRBV7-2	TRBJ2-2	ASSLWEFPGELF
TRBD1	TRBV3-1	TRBJ1-2	ASSPHGTGAA
TRBD1	TRBV4-1	TRBJ2-5	ASSQRTGETQY
NA	TRBV6-5	TRBJ2-1	ASSYSRDYRTGGLDNEQF
NA	TRBV9	TRBJ2-1	ASSIRARASNEQF
NA	TRBV3-1	TRBJ2-1	ASSLQGPYNEQF
TRBD1	TRBV5-1	TRBJ2-5	ASRNTGGQETQY
NA	TRBV5-1	TRBJ2-3	ASSLDGIPSTDTQY
TRBD1	TRBV24-1	TRBJ1-6	ATSDGKTGGHSPLH
NA	TRBV10-2	TRBJ2-6	ASSESWGLDSGANVLT
NA	TRBV7-2	TRBJ1-5	ASSTTRDQPQH
TRBD1	TRBV11-2	TRBJ1-1	ASSTPTGYSTEAF
TRBD2	TRBV4-3	TRBJ2-4	ASSQAGGQNIQY
NA	TRBV4-1	TRBJ2-3	ASSSQRVSTDTQY
TRBD1	TRBV20-1	TRBJ2-1	SAREDRGLYNEQF
NA	TRBV18	TRBJ1-4	ASSGGTNEKLF
NA	TRBV19	TRBJ2-5	ASSIGFKTETQY